The following is a TCR beta chain sequence with its context. Trimming left V 4 bases short and J 0 bases short, with 8 bases between. The germline V gene encodes CDR1 MGHRA and CDR2 YSYEKL. This CDR3 contains 14 residues. The record originates from a study of control samples from healthy donors and cancer patients. Here immunoSEQ multiplex PCR was the method, and the copy in TCRdb shows in-frame clones only, minus some. The data show about 150,000 clones, around 96% seen once. The source of this sequence is a man aged 35-49 years in good health. Sequencing was performed on blood. The chain carries TRBV4-1 and TRBJ2-3, with no clear D. The CDR3 nucleotides read TGCGCCAGCAGCCGGACCCTAAGCACAGATACGCAGTATTTT. Protein: CASSRTLSTDTQYF.